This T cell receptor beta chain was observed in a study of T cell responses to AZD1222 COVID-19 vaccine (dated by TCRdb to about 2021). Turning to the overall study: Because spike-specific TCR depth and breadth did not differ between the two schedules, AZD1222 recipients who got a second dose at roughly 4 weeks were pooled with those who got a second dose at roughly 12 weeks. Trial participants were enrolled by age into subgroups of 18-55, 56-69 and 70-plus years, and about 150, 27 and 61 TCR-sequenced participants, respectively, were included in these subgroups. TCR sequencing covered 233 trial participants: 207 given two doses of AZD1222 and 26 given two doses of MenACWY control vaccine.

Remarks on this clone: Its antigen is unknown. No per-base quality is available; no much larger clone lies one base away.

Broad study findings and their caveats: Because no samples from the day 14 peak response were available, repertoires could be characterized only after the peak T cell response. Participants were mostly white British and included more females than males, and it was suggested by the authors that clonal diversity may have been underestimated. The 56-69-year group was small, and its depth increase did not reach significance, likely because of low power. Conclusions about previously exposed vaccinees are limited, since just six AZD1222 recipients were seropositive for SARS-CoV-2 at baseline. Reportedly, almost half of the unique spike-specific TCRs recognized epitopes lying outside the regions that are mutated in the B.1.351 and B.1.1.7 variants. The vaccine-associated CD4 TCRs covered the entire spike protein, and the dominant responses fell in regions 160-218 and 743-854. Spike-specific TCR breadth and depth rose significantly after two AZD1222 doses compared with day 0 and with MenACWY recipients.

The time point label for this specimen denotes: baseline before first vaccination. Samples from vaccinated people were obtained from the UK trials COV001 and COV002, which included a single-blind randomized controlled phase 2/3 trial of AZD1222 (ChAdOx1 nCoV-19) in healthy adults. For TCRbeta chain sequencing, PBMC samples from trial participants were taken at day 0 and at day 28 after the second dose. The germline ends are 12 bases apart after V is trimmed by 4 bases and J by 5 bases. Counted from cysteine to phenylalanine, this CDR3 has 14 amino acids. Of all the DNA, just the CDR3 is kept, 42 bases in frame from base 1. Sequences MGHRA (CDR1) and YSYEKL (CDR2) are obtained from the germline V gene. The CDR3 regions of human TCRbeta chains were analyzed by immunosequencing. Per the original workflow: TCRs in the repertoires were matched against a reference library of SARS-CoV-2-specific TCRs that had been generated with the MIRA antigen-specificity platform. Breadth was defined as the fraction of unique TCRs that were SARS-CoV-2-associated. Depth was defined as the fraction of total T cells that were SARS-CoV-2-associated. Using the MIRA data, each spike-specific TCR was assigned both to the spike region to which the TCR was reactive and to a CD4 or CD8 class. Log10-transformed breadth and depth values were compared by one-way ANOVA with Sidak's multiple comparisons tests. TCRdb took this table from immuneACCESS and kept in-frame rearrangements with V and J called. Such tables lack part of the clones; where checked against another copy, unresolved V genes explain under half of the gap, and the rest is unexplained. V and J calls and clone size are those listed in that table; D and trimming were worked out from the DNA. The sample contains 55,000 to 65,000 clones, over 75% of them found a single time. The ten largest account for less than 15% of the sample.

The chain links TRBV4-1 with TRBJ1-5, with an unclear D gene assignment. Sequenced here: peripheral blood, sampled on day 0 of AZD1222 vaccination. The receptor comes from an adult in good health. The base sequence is TGCGCCAGCAGCCCCTTCAGTGGGGATCAGCCCCAGCATTTT. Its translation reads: CASSPFSGDQPQHF.